A selection of T cell receptor beta chains follows, all from one sample in a study of cytomegalovirus exposure and HLA in healthy donors. Produced via immunoSEQ multiplex PCR; TCRdb's table is partial and in-frame only. In the table there are some 57,000 clones, around 50% of which are singletons. The sequencing input was PBMCs. The source is a human donor in good health. Both conserved end residues are part of each CDR3. A D gene is named only where the DNA matches it firmly. Expanded clones get a size class; other rows say once, few or many, or leave the size out.

clone_size | d_call | j_call | v_call | cdr3_nt | cdr3_aa
once | TRBD2 | TRBJ2-5 | TRBV5-1 | TGCGCCAGCAGTGGTATTCGCGGGGGGCCCGAAGAGACCCAGTACTTC | CASSGIRGGPEETQYF
few | NA | TRBJ1-1 | TRBV5-4 | TGTGCCAGCAGCCCCCTGGCGGGGGTAGTGACTGAAGCTTTCTTT | CASSPLAGVVTEAFF
NA | TRBD1 | TRBJ1-5 | TRBV5-6 | TGTGCCAGCAGCCACCGGGACAGGGAGCTGAGCAATCAGCCCCAGCATTTT | CASSHRDRELSNQPQHF
NA | NA | TRBJ2-5 | TRBV6-5 | TGTGCCAGCAGCCGGGGACTGTCACAAGAGACCCAGTACTTC | CASSRGLSQETQYF
few | NA | TRBJ1-1 | TRBV4-3 | TGCGCCAGCAGCCAAGGGGCCCGCGGGACTGAAGCTTTCTTT | CASSQGARGTEAFF
NA | NA | TRBJ1-1 | TRBV30 | TGTGCCTGGACAGGGGAATTGTGGACTGAAGCTTTCTTT | CAWTGELWTEAFF
NA | TRBD2 | TRBJ2-2 | TRBV29-1 | TGCAGCGCCCGACTAGCGGGGGGGCAAACCGGGGAGCTGTTTTTT | CSARLAGGQTGELFF
NA | NA | TRBJ1-6 | TRBV11-1 | TGTGCCAGCAGCTTGGGGGGTATAGGTTCACCCCTCCACTTT | CASSLGGIGSPLHF
once | TRBD2 | TRBJ2-3 | TRBV7-3 | TGTGCCAGCAGCTTATTGGGGCGTAGCGGGGATCTCCCCACAGATACGCAGTATTTT | CASSLLGRSGDLPTDTQYF
NA | NA | TRBJ2-1 | TRBV7-2 | TGTGCCAGCAGCCCATCTGCGGGGGCCAGGGGTGAGCAGTTCTTC | CASSPSAGARGEQFF
NA | TRBD1 | TRBJ1-1 | TRBV5-1 | TGCGCCAGCAGCCTACGACAGGGGGGGAACACTGAAGCTTTCTTT | CASSLRQGGNTEAFF
NA | TRBD1 | TRBJ1-2 | TRBV6-5 | TGTGCCAGCAGTTACGGGACAGGGGGCGGCTACACCTTC | CASSYGTGGGYTF
NA | TRBD2 | TRBJ2-5 | TRBV4-1 | TGCGCCAGCAGCCAAGATCGGGGAAAGGTTGGCGGGGGGGCTCACGAGACCCAGTACTTC | CASSQDRGKVGGGAHETQYF
NA | TRBD1 | TRBJ1-1 | TRBV6-6 | TGTGCCAGCCCTGAAGGGACAGGGAAGAGGACTGAAGCTTTCTTT | CASPEGTGKRTEAFF
NA | NA | TRBJ2-1 | TRBV7-6 | TGTGCCAGCAGCTTTCAGGCCTACAATGAGCAGTTCTTC | CASSFQAYNEQFF
NA | NA | TRBJ2-7 | TRBV28 | TGTGCCAGCAAACCTTATCTGGGCCCGAGCTCCTACGAGCAGTACTTC | CASKPYLGPSSYEQYF
once | TRBD1 | TRBJ1-5 | TRBV4-3 | TGCGCCAGCAGCCGGGGACAGACTAAAGACAGCAATCAGCCCCAGCATTTT | CASSRGQTKDSNQPQHF
NA | NA | TRBJ2-6 | TRBV10-2 | TGCGCCAGCAGTGAGTCGGTGGGGCGTGCCAACGTCCTGACTTTC | CASSESVGRANVLTF
NA | NA | TRBJ2-2 | TRBV7-9 | TGTGCCAGCAGCTCCCCAAGCACGAACACCGGGGAGCTGTTTTTT | CASSSPSTNTGELFF
NA | NA | TRBJ1-4 | TRBV4-1 | TGCGCCAGCAGCCAATACGGGGGGGTTCTTGGGGAAAAACTGTTTTTT | CASSQYGGVLGEKLFF
NA | TRBD2 | TRBJ2-7 | TRBV23-1 | TGCGCCGGGCCGGGGAGGGCTAGTGGCGAGCAGTACTTC | CAGPGRASGEQYF
NA | TRBD2 | TRBJ2-2 | TRBV4-2 | TGTGCCAGCAATGGGGAACTAGCGGCGAACTCCGGGGAGCTGTTTTTT | CASNGELAANSGELFF
NA | TRBD1 | TRBJ1-2 | TRBV4-3 | TGCGCCAGCAGCCAATCGACGGGACAGCCTAACTATGGCTACCCCTTC | CASSQSTGQPNYGYPF
NA | TRBD1 | TRBJ2-7 | TRBV4-1 | TGCGCCAGCAGCCAATACAGGGGGTCCTACGAGCAGTACTTC | CASSQYRGSYEQYF
NA | NA | TRBJ1-6 | TRBV11-2 | TGTGCCAGCATCAGGGGACCTTCCTATAATTCACCCCTCCACTTT | CASIRGPSYNSPLHF